The clone carrying this T cell receptor beta chain was seen just once. The antigen is unknown. Sequenced by immunoSEQ multiplex PCR; TCRdb stores in-frame clones only, minus some. The repertoire holds roughly 200,000 clones, 90% to 95% seen once, with approximately 1.5% in the top ten. This sample was taken from a study of T cell responses to AZD1222 COVID-19 vaccine. Points from the study as a whole: A mostly white British donor set with more females was recruited, and clonal diversity was possibly underestimated. The study found Spike-specific TCR breadth and depth rose after two AZD1222 doses. At baseline, just five or six AZD1222 recipients tested seropositive.

V was pared by 7 bases and J by 8 bases, with 18 bases of the junction left unmatched. The germline V gene encodes CDR1 LNHDA and CDR2 SQIVND (reference sequence). The length of the CDR3 is 18 residues. The sequence was collected from an adult who received the MenACWY meningococcal vaccine as a control. The sequenced sample was peripheral blood, obtained 28 days after the second dose of the MenACWY control vaccine. The V gene is TRBV19, the J gene TRBJ1-6; TRBD1 agrees at 9 bases. CDR3 coding DNA: TGTGCCAGTACCATAGTCAGCGGACGGGACAGGGACGATTCACCCCTCCACTTT. It is translated as CASTIVSGRDRDDSPLHF.